One sample yielded the 23 T cell receptor beta chains listed below, sequenced in a study of identical twins. TCRdb analysed the 5' RACE reads with MiXCR anew, one entry per CDR3 protein. The table records fewer than 650,000 distinct CDR3 sequences, just over 7% of them present only once. This same sample was also part of a study on yellow fever vaccine responses in identical twins.

The sequencing sample was made of PBMCs. These receptors were taken from a woman between 18 and 29 years old in good health.

V gene TRBV11-2 combines with J gene TRBJ2-1; 8 bases line up with TRBD1. Losses at the gene ends were 6 bases for V and 3 bases for J; bases not matched to a gene: 13. Germline lookup yields CDR1 SGHAT and CDR2 FQNNGV. The CDR3 extends over 17 amino acids. The CDR3 loop is CASRSSLGQGLYNEQFF. For the CDR3, the DNA is TGTGCCAGCAGATCATCCCTTGGACAGGGCCTCTACAATGAGCAGTTCTTC.

This clonotype was seen more than once but under ten times. The genes are TRBV7-2 and TRBJ2-1, with 7 nucleotides matching TRBD2. This CDR3 is built from 15 residues. CDR1 and CDR2 from the germline V gene are SGHTA and FQGNSA. With V trimmed by 2 bases and J by 7 bases, 8 bases remained unmatched. The CDR3 reads CASSLLTLAANEQFF. CDR3 DNA: TGTGCCAGCAGCTTACTAACCCTAGCGGCGAATGAGCAGTTCTTC.

This chain links TRBV6-1 with TRBJ1-2; 7 nucleotides align to TRBD1. Per germline, CDR1 MNHNS and CDR2 SASEGT. The length of the CDR3 is 15 residues. V was clipped by 5 bases and J by 4 bases; unmatched bases: 10. CDR3 nucleotides: TGTGCCAGCAGTCCCGGACAGGCCCCTTCCTATGGCTACACCTTC. It translates to CASSPGQAPSYGYTF.

This clonotype was recorded a few times. This chain uses TRBV21-1 with TRBJ2-7; TRBD2 is the table's D call, not checked against the DNA. TRBV21-1 is noted as a pseudogene. The CDR3 spans 16 residues. CDR3 bases: TGTGCCAGCAGCAAAGCTCCTCGCGGGGGGCCCTACGAGCAGTACGTC. Protein: CASSKAPRGGPYEQYV.

This clonotype was detected many times. This rearrangement joins TRBV2 to TRBJ2-7; no definite D call. Germline CDR1 SNHLY, CDR2 FYNNEI. The V end lost 3 bases, the J end lost 2 bases, and 11 bases lay between the germline ends. The CDR3 has 14 residues. The chain's CDR3 is CASSEPPFTYEQYF. The CDR3 bases are TGTGCCAGCAGTGAGCCCCCTTTCACCTACGAGCAGTACTTC.

The gene calls are TRBV18 and TRBJ1-2; possibly TRBD1 for D (6 bases). Looked up from germline, CDR1 is KGHSH and CDR2 is LQKENI. Trimming removed 0 bases at V and 8 bases at J, with 16 bases between. The CDR3 has 15 amino acids. CDR3 nucleotide sequence: TGTGCCAGCTCACCACCGCCCTGGGAACAGGGAGGCTACACCTTC. This translates into CASSPPPWEQGGYTF.

This clonotype appeared a few times. The chain recombines TRBV7-9 with TRBJ2-5; maybe TRBD1 (6 bases). The CDR3 consists of 14 residues. Germline CDR1 SEHNR, CDR2 FQNEAQ (reference sequence). The V end lost 5 bases, the J end lost 1 base, and 11 bases lay between the germline ends. CDR3 nucleotide sequence: TGTGCCAGCAGCCAAGACAGGACCCAAGAGACCCAGTACTTC. This gives the protein CASSQDRTQETQYF. The full variable domain, its missing parts supplied by reference TRBV7-9 and TRBJ2-5, is DTGVSQNPRHKITKRGQNVTFRCDPISEHNRLYWYRQTLGQGPEFLTYFQNEAQLEKSRLLSDRFSAERPKGSFSTLEIQRTEQGDSAMYLCASSQDRTQETQYFGPGTRLLVL.

Only a few counts were recorded for this clonotype. The V gene is TRBV7-9, the J gene TRBJ2-5; 7 nucleotides align to TRBD2. The CDR3 has 13 residues. The germline V gene has CDR1 SEHNR and CDR2 FQNEAQ (reference sequence). The V gene end was trimmed by 2 bases and the J gene end by 5 bases; junction bases not matched to a gene: 2. CDR3 in amino acids: CASSLTSAETQYF. In DNA, the CDR3 is TGTGCCAGCAGCTTAACTAGCGCTGAGACCCAGTACTTC. Full variable domain (outside the CDR3, taken from reference TRBV7-9 and TRBJ2-5): DTGVSQNPRHKITKRGQNVTFRCDPISEHNRLYWYRQTLGQGPEFLTYFQNEAQLEKSRLLSDRFSAERPKGSFSTLEIQRTEQGDSAMYLCASSLTSAETQYFGPGTRLLVL.

The chain carries TRBV19 and TRBJ2-3; D might be TRBD2 (6 bases). Trimming removed 10 bases at V and 10 bases at J, with 18 bases between. The CDR3 extends over 12 amino acids. Germline V CDR1 and CDR2: LNHDA, SQIVND (reference sequence). The DNA of the CDR3 is TGTGCCACCTCGGACTATTCTTATGCGCAGTATTTT. It codes for CATSDYSYAQYF.

This clonotype was detected many times. The chain has TRBV6-1 and TRBJ2-1; D gene unclear. V gave up 6 bases and J gave up 0 bases, with 9 bases separating them. CDR1 is MNHNS, CDR2 SASEGT, per germline. The CDR3 length is 14 residues. CDR3 nucleotide sequence: TGTGCCAGCAGGGGAATTAGCTCCTACAATGAGCAGTTCTTC. It yields the protein CASRGISSYNEQFF.

This clonotype has at least ten counts. The CDR3 nucleotides read TGTGCCAGCAGTGAATCGGGGACAGGGAACAATCAGCCCCAGCATTTT. This codes for CASSESGTGNNQPQHF. The V call is TRBV25-1, the J call TRBJ1-5; 9 nucleotides align to TRBD1. V was clipped by 1 base and J by 3 bases; unmatched bases: 4. Germline-derived CDR1 and CDR2 are MGHDK and SYGVNS. The CDR3 is made up of 16 amino acids.

This clonotype was detected a few times. The chain carries TRBV5-1 and TRBJ2-1; D is possibly TRBD2 (6 bases). From germline, CDR1 is SGHRS and CDR2 YFSETQ. The V and J ends lost 4 bases and 0 bases respectively, with 14 bases between them. The CDR3 totals 16 residues. CDR3 sequence: CASSPTLASSYNEQFF. CDR3 nucleotides: TGCGCCAGCAGCCCGACACTAGCTAGCTCCTACAATGAGCAGTTCTTC. Full variable domain (outside the CDR3, taken from reference TRBV5-1 and TRBJ2-1): KAGVTQTPRYLIKTRGQQVTLSCSPISGHRSVSWYQQTPGQGLQFLFEYFSETQRNKGNFPGRFSGRQFSNSRSEMNVSTLELGDSALYLCASSPTLASSYNEQFFGPGTRLTVL.

The chain is built from TRBV4-1 and TRBJ2-7; D is unresolved. The CDR3 sequence is 14 residues long. CDR1 and CDR2 from the germline V gene are MGHRA and YSYEKL. Trimming took 1 base from V and 6 from J, leaving 13 bases between them. In DNA, the CDR3 is TGCGCCAGCAGCCAAGGGCCGAACCCCCTCGAGCAGTACGTC. Translated, it gives CASSQGPNPLEQYV.

The chain is built from TRBV7-8 and TRBJ1-6; no definite D call. CDR3 length: 14 amino acids. Germline assignment: CDR1 SGHVS and CDR2 FQNEAQ. V was pared by 3 bases and J by 8 bases, with 11 bases between. CDR3 residues: CASSFQTGDSPLHF. The CDR3 coding sequence is TGTGCCAGCAGCTTCCAGACGGGAGATTCACCCCTCCACTTT.

This clonotype turned up a few times. The chain employs TRBV11-2 and TRBJ1-1; D unresolved. The germline V gene encodes CDR1 SGHAT and CDR2 FQNNGV. V lost 1 base and J lost 5, with 11 bases in between. CDR3 length equals 14 residues. CDR3 sequence (DNA): TGTGCCAGCAGCTTAGCCCCGGAGGTAACTGAAGCTTTCTTT. It encodes CASSLAPEVTEAFF.

This clonotype appeared once. The V call is TRBV18, the J call TRBJ1-1, with D unclear. Deletions cut 3 bases from V and 3 bases from J, with 11 bases between. The CDR3 spans 14 residues. In germline, CDR1 is KGHSH, CDR2 LQKENI. The CDR3 is CASSPSNKDTEAFF. For the CDR3, the DNA is TGTGCCAGCTCACCTTCGAACAAAGACACTGAAGCTTTCTTT.

This clonotype showed up just a few times. J is TRBJ2-5 and V is TRBV7-8; 14 bases map to TRBD2. V gave up 5 bases and J gave up 6 bases; unmatched junction bases: 14. The CDR3 length is 18 residues. Per the germline V gene, CDR1 is SGHVS and CDR2 is FQNEAQ. CDR3 nucleotide sequence: TGTGCCAGCAGCCCAATTCAACCGACTAGCGGGGGGGTGAAGACCCAGTACTTC. It specifies CASSPIQPTSGGVKTQYF.

At least ten counts were recorded for this clonotype. The V gene is TRBV10-3, the J gene TRBJ2-7, with D unresolved. The CDR3 totals 13 residues. The V end was cut by 6 bases, the J end by 2 bases, with 11 bases between. CDR1 and CDR2 from the germline V gene are ENHRY and SYGVKD. In nucleotides, the CDR3 is TGTGCCATCAGACCCGACCGTACCTACGAGCAGTACGTC. Amino acids: CAIRPDRTYEQYV.

The V call is TRBV27, the J call TRBJ2-6; the match to TRBD1 covers 7 bases. V lost 3 bases and J lost 0; bases outside the gene matches: 5. CDR3 length equals 17 residues. Germline CDR1 MNHEY, CDR2 SMNVEV (reference sequence). CDR3 protein: CASSFLGGSSGANVLTF. The CDR3, as DNA: TGTGCCAGCAGTTTCTTAGGGGGCAGCTCTGGGGCCAACGTCCTGACTTTC.

The rearrangement uses TRBV15 and TRBJ2-5; tentative D call: TRBD2 (6 bases). Per germline, CDR1 LNHNV and CDR2 YYDKDF (reference sequence). Trimming cost V 4 bases and J 5 bases, with 26 bases left between them. The CDR3 extends over 18 amino acids. The CDR3 is CATSIQRVGPIVRETQYF. Here the CDR3 DNA reads TGTGCCACCAGCATCCAGCGGGTGGGCCCGATAGTTAGGGAGACCCAGTACTTC. The full variable domain, its missing parts supplied by reference TRBV15 and TRBJ2-5, is DAMVIQNPRYQVTQFGKPVTLSCSQTLNHNVMYWYQQKSSQAPKLLFHYYDKDFNNEADTPDNFQSRRPNTSFCFLDIRSPGLGDTAMYLCATSIQRVGPIVRETQYFGPGTRLLVL.

This clonotype was observed a handful of times. This CDR3 reads CATKTTGPGANVLTF. CDR3 nucleotide sequence: TGTGCCACCAAAACGACAGGGCCTGGGGCCAACGTCCTGACTTTC. V gene TRBV19 combines with J gene TRBJ2-6; 7 bases fit TRBD1. CDR3 length: 15 amino acids. The trim removed 10 bases at V and 2 bases at J, leaving 8 bases unmatched. Germline lookup yields CDR1 LNHDA and CDR2 SQIVND (reference sequence).

This clonotype was seen a handful of times. The chain couples TRBV20-1 to TRBJ2-7, with 7 positions matching TRBD1. The germline gives CDR1 DFQATT, CDR2 SNEGSKA (reference sequence). The CDR3 covers 12 residues. CDR3 loop: CSANTGDYEQYV. The CDR3 DNA sequence: TGCAGCGCTAATACAGGGGATTACGAGCAGTACGTC.

The J gene is TRBJ2-4, the V gene TRBV11-2, with D perhaps TRBD2 (5 bases). The CDR3 has 16 amino acids. Trimming took off 5 bases at V and 1 base at J, with 15 bases between the two ends. CDR1 SGHAT and CDR2 FQNNGV come from the germline V gene. This CDR3 reads CASSHYAGGAKNIQYF. The CDR3 DNA follows: TGTGCCAGCAGCCACTACGCCGGCGGGGCCAAAAACATTCAGTACTTC. Supplemented by reference TRBV11-2 and TRBJ2-4, the full variable domain reads EAGVAQSPRYKIIEKRQSVAFWCNPISGHATLYWYQQILGQGPKLLIQFQNNGVVDDSQLPKDRFSAERLKGVDSTLKIQPAKLEDSAVYLCASSHYAGGAKNIQYFGAGTRLSVL.